The rows below give T cell receptor beta chains drawn from one sample of a study of T cell changes during pregnancy in multiple sclerosis. The data were produced by immunoSEQ multiplex PCR, yet TCRdb's version contains in-frame clones alone and is incomplete. This table has 30,000 to 40,000 clones, around nine tenths appearing once. The specimen comprised CD8+ T cells from peripheral blood mononuclear cells, sampled in the third trimester of pregnancy. Every receptor here comes from a female donor with multiple sclerosis, enrolled in a pregnancy study. Both conserved end residues are trimmed from each CDR3.

J: TRBJ2-1; V: TRBV27; CDR3: ASGLTGTGVDEQF
J: TRBJ2-1; V: TRBV7-9; CDR3: ASTPPRDRVAYNEQF
J: TRBJ2-7; V: TRBV27; CDR3: ASSLGGLFAEQY
J: TRBJ1-6; V: TRBV19; CDR3: ASSIVRGGNSPLH
J: TRBJ1-1; V: TRBV2; CDR3: ASSEAPAVGSEAF
J: TRBJ1-4; V: TRBV19; CDR3: ASSFDGEDEKLF
J: TRBJ1-2; V: TRBV4-3; CDR3: ASSQRGGRGYGYT
J: TRBJ1-1; V: TRBV7-9; CDR3: ASRTSGLRNTEAF
J: TRBJ2-3; V: TRBV6-4; CDR3: ASSSGTSGADTQY
J: TRBJ2-4; V: TRBV10-3; CDR3: ATTSVGDFGKNIQY
J: TRBJ2-7; V: TRBV6-1; CDR3: ASSDLGVELYEQY
J: TRBJ2-3; V: TRBV13; CDR3: ASSSRGQGGTDTQY
J: TRBJ2-3; V: TRBV13; CDR3: ASSHGQGEADTQY
J: TRBJ2-2; V: TRBV6-5; CDR3: ASSTYRARELF
J: TRBJ2-7; V: TRBV6-5; CDR3: ASSYLSEQY
J: TRBJ1-2; V: TRBV4-3; CDR3: ASSQPGQGYYGYT
J: TRBJ2-1; V: TRBV27; CDR3: ASSSFGLAGKNEQF
J: TRBJ2-3; V: TRBV7-3; CDR3: ASSSAGGTDTQY
J: TRBJ2-7; V: TRBV28; CDR3: ASSYLGQGFNEQY
J: TRBJ1-1; V: TRBV19; CDR3: ARQQGCTEAF
J: TRBJ2-1; V: TRBV27; CDR3: ASSLSAGNEQF
J: TRBJ1-4; V: TRBV9; CDR3: ASSSWTGSEEKLF
J: TRBJ2-5; V: TRBV27; CDR3: ASSDTGQGWETQY
J: TRBJ1-5; V: TRBV5-1; CDR3: ASSLETGGRQPQH
J: TRBJ1-2; V: TRBV11-2; CDR3: ASSLVGGSYGYT
J: TRBJ1-1; V: TRBV9; CDR3: ASSAWGGGTEAF
J: TRBJ2-3; V: TRBV7-6; CDR3: ASSLGQGARQY
J: TRBJ1-2; V: TRBV4-1; CDR3: ASSQDPGGVNYGYT
J: TRBJ2-1; V: TRBV6-1; CDR3: ASIYYDGNNEQF
J: TRBJ1-1; V: TRBV7-8; CDR3: ASSLGQGGNTEAF
J: TRBJ1-1; V: TRBV7-8; CDR3: ASSFPRNTEAF
J: TRBJ2-7; V: TRBV30; CDR3: ACLTGNSYEQY
J: TRBJ1-1; V: TRBV30; CDR3: AQDRVGTEAF
J: TRBJ1-3; V: TRBV9; CDR3: ASSVGQGPGNTIY
J: TRBJ2-1; V: TRBV5-4; CDR3: ASSFTGGSYNEQF
J: TRBJ2-3; V: TRBV9; CDR3: ASSANAKTSTDTQY
J: TRBJ2-7; V: TRBV9; CDR3: ASSVARDRVLSEQY
J: TRBJ2-7; V: TRBV7-9; CDR3: ASSFWPVEQY
J: TRBJ1-2; V: TRBV21-1; CDR3: ASSRDRRGYGYT
J: TRBJ2-7; V: TRBV6-1; CDR3: ASSAGRTSTYEQY
J: TRBJ1-2; V: TRBV30; CDR3: AWSVGGAEGYT
J: TRBJ1-1; V: TRBV2; CDR3: ASSEEPPTSWAPNTEAF
J: TRBJ1-5; V: TRBV4-1; CDR3: ASSQDRGLGQPQH
J: TRBJ2-1; V: TRBV15; CDR3: ATSTGTGVTYNEQF
J: TRBJ1-4; V: TRBV6-1; CDR3: ASSEVQGLNEKLF
J: TRBJ2-4; V: TRBV11-2; CDR3: ASSPKRGIQY
J: TRBJ1-2; V: TRBV6-5; CDR3: ASSYLPLKGYT
J: TRBJ1-6; V: TRBV6-5; CDR3: ASSYGGGWGSPLH
J: TRBJ2-7; V: TRBV19; CDR3: ASSIWHLSSYEQY
J: TRBJ1-1; V: TRBV27; CDR3: ASSLEGMNTEAF
J: TRBJ2-3; V: TRBV13; CDR3: ASSPRGSGGVGTDTQY
J: TRBJ2-1; V: TRBV5-6; CDR3: ASSADRPPNSYNEQF
J: TRBJ1-1; V: TRBV15; CDR3: ATSRVEGAATEAF
J: TRBJ1-5; V: TRBV19; CDR3: ASSIFLNNQPQH
J: TRBJ2-3; V: TRBV6-6; CDR3: ASSPGTDIRDTQY